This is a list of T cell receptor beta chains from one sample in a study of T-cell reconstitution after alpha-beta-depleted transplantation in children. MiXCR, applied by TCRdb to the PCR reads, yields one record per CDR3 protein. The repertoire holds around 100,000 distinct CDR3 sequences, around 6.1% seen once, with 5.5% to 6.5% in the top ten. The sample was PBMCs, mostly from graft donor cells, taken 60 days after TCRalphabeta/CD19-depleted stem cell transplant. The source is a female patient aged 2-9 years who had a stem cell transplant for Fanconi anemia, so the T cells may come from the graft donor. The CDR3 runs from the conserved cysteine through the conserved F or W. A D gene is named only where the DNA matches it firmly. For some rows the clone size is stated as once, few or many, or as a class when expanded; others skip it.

CDR3: CASMDGMNTEAFF; DNA: TGTGCCAGCATGGATGGGATGAACACTGAAGCTTTCTTT; V: TRBV6-6; J: TRBJ1-1; D: NA; size: NA
CDR3: CSARTGLAKNIQYF; DNA: TGCAGTGCTAGAACAGGTCTAGCCAAAAACATTCAGTACTTC; V: TRBV20-1; J: TRBJ2-4; D: NA; size: many
CDR3: CASSLPLQGLGQETQYF; DNA: TGTGCCAGCAGCTTACCCCTCCAGGGTTTAGGGCAAGAGACCCAGTACTTC; V: TRBV7-9; J: TRBJ2-5; D: NA; size: few
CDR3: CASSYSGTAYTGELFF; DNA: TGTGCCAGCAGTTACTCCGGGACTGCGTACACCGGGGAGCTGTTTTTT; V: TRBV6-5; J: TRBJ2-2; D: NA; size: many
CDR3: CASSSNWANVLTF; DNA: TGTGCCAGCAGCAGTAATTGGGCCAACGTCCTGACTTTC; V: TRBV12-3/TRBV12-4; J: TRBJ2-6; D: NA; size: NA
CDR3: CASSQDMIAGGTYEQYF; DNA: TGTGCCAGCAGCCAAGATATGATAGCGGGGGGGACCTACGAGCAGTACTTC; V: TRBV4-2; J: TRBJ2-7; D: TRBD2; size: many
CDR3: CASSVDRGPHNEQFF; DNA: TGTGCCAGCAGCGTTGACAGGGGGCCCCACAATGAGCAGTTCTTC; V: TRBV11-1; J: TRBJ2-1; D: TRBD1; size: few
CDR3: CASSEGWRNEQFF; DNA: TGTGCCAGCAGTGAGGGGTGGCGAAATGAGCAGTTCTTC; V: TRBV2; J: TRBJ2-1; D: NA; size: many
CDR3: CASSFRTSGGASADTQYF; DNA: TGTGCCAGCAGCTTCCGGACTAGCGGGGGGGCCTCAGCAGATACGCAGTATTTT; V: TRBV5-5; J: TRBJ2-3; D: TRBD2; size: few
CDR3: CSVAGGRGPPDTQYF; DNA: TGCAGCGTAGCGGGGGGGCGTGGGCCACCGGATACGCAGTATTTT; V: TRBV20-1; J: TRBJ2-3; D: TRBD2; size: many
CDR3: CASSVTRISYNEQFF; DNA: TGTGCCAGCAGTGTCACTAGAATCTCCTACAATGAGCAGTTCTTC; V: TRBV6-1; J: TRBJ2-1; D: NA; size: NA
CDR3: CATSDSRRQGRVTGELFF; DNA: TGTGCCACCAGTGATTCCCGCCGACAGGGCCGGGTCACCGGGGAGCTGTTTTTT; V: TRBV24-1; J: TRBJ2-2; D: TRBD1; size: NA
CDR3: CSVGWRPQGGLFF; DNA: TGCAGCGTTGGTTGGAGGCCGCAGGGGGGACTGTTTTTT; V: TRBV29-1; J: TRBJ1-4; D: TRBD1; size: NA
CDR3: CASSVASPGELFF; DNA: TGTGCCAGCAGCGTAGCTAGCCCCGGGGAGCTGTTTTTT; V: TRBV9; J: TRBJ2-2; D: NA; size: many
CDR3: CASSQAAGALEQFF; DNA: TGCGCCAGCAGCCAAGCAGCGGGAGCCCTTGAGCAGTTCTTC; V: TRBV4-1; J: TRBJ2-1; D: TRBD2; size: many
CDR3: CASSQSVGSNEQFF; DNA: TGTGCCAGCAGCCAATCGGTTGGGAGTAATGAGCAGTTCTTC; V: TRBV4-2; J: TRBJ2-1; D: NA; size: many
CDR3: CSASRGLGTDTQYF; DNA: TGCAGTGCTAGTCGGGGTTTAGGCACAGATACGCAGTATTTT; V: TRBV20-1; J: TRBJ2-3; D: NA; size: many
CDR3: CAISSAPRGLEGETQYF; DNA: TGTGCCATCTCATCGGCCCCTCGCGGCCTTGAGGGAGAGACCCAGTACTTC; V: TRBV10-3; J: TRBJ2-5; D: NA; size: many
CDR3: CASSRAGTGTDTQYF; DNA: TGTGCCAGCAGCCGAGCCGGGACAGGAACAGATACGCAGTATTTT; V: TRBV5-6; J: TRBJ2-3; D: TRBD1; size: NA
CDR3: CASSALGQGTDTQYF; DNA: TGTGCCAGCAGTGCCCTAGGACAGGGCACAGATACGCAGTATTTT; V: TRBV12-3/TRBV12-4; J: TRBJ2-3; D: TRBD1; size: many
CDR3: CASSLLGDQPQHF; DNA: TGTGCCAGCAGTTTATTAGGAGATCAGCCCCAGCATTTT; V: TRBV28; J: TRBJ1-5; D: NA; size: many
CDR3: CASSLVVLAYNEQFF; DNA: TGTGCCAGCAGCTTGGTAGTACTGGCCTACAATGAGCAGTTCTTC; V: TRBV5-6; J: TRBJ2-1; D: NA; size: many
CDR3: CASSDWASEDTQYF; DNA: TGTGCCAGCAGTGACTGGGCTAGCGAAGATACGCAGTATTTT; V: TRBV2; J: TRBJ2-3; D: NA; size: many
CDR3: CASSQTGELFF; DNA: TGTGCCAGCAGCCAAACCGGGGAGCTGTTTTTT; V: TRBV3-1; J: TRBJ2-2; D: NA; size: many
CDR3: CAIPGLVRYNEQFF; DNA: TGTGCCATCCCAGGACTAGTTCGCTACAATGAGCAGTTCTTC; V: TRBV7-9; J: TRBJ2-1; D: TRBD2; size: many
CDR3: CAWRLGRETGELFF; DNA: TGTGCCTGGAGATTGGGGCGGGAGACCGGGGAGCTGTTTTTT; V: TRBV30; J: TRBJ2-2; D: TRBD2; size: many
CDR3: CSVPHWDNTYEQYF; DNA: TGCAGCGTACCTCATTGGGATAATACCTACGAGCAGTACTTC; V: TRBV29-1; J: TRBJ2-7; D: NA; size: many
CDR3: CATSDYGLAGGQETQYF; DNA: TGTGCCACCAGTGACTACGGACTAGCGGGAGGTCAAGAGACCCAGTACTTC; V: TRBV24-1; J: TRBJ2-5; D: TRBD2; size: many
CDR3: CASSDGLAGGPGFF; DNA: TGTGCCAGCAGTGATGGTCTAGCGGGGGGGCCAGGGTTCTTC; V: TRBV2; J: TRBJ2-1; D: TRBD2; size: many
CDR3: CSASYLSGELFF; DNA: TGCAGTGCTAGTTACCTTTCCGGGGAGCTGTTTTTT; V: TRBV20-1; J: TRBJ2-2; D: NA; size: many
CDR3: CASSTSGGLAPYNEQFF; DNA: TGCGCCAGCAGCACTAGCGGGGGCCTAGCCCCCTACAATGAGCAGTTCTTC; V: TRBV5-1; J: TRBJ2-1; D: TRBD2; size: many
CDR3: CSVGLEPTDTQYF; DNA: TGCAGCGTGGGACTAGAACCCACAGATACGCAGTATTTT; V: TRBV29-1; J: TRBJ2-3; D: TRBD2; size: many
CDR3: CASSIGRAANYGYTF; DNA: TGTGCCAGTAGTATTGGTCGGGCAGCAAACTATGGCTACACCTTC; V: TRBV19; J: TRBJ1-2; D: NA; size: few
CDR3: CAWAAVLGNTIYF; DNA: TGTGCCTGGGCAGCGGTCCTTGGAAACACCATATATTTT; V: TRBV30; J: TRBJ1-3; D: NA; size: NA
CDR3: CSAILQGKETQYF; DNA: TGCAGTGCTATTCTACAGGGTAAAGAGACCCAGTACTTC; V: TRBV20-1; J: TRBJ2-5; D: NA; size: NA
CDR3: CAWSVNRDSRVNYGYTF; DNA: TGTGCCTGGAGTGTAAACAGAGACTCTAGAGTCAACTATGGCTACACCTTC; V: TRBV30; J: TRBJ1-2; D: NA; size: few
CDR3: CATSDFRDGYTF; DNA: TGTGCCACCAGTGATTTTAGGGATGGCTACACCTTC; V: TRBV24-1; J: TRBJ1-2; D: NA; size: many
CDR3: CASSLGGGYGYTF; DNA: TGCGCCAGCAGCCTTGGAGGAGGGTATGGCTACACCTTC; V: TRBV5-1; J: TRBJ1-2; D: NA; size: few
CDR3: CSVGPGATYEQYF; DNA: TGCAGCGTTGGGCCAGGCGCTACCTACGAGCAGTACTTC; V: TRBV29-1; J: TRBJ2-7; D: NA; size: few
CDR3: CASSYRTWTDTQYF; DNA: TGTGCCAGCAGCTATCGAACCTGGACCGATACGCAGTATTTT; V: TRBV7-2; J: TRBJ2-3; D: NA; size: few
CDR3: CASSLRREDYEQYF; DNA: TGCGCCAGCAGCTTGCGGCGGGAGGACTACGAGCAGTACTTC; V: TRBV5-1; J: TRBJ2-7; D: TRBD2; size: NA
CDR3: CASSLAGFRTDTQYF; DNA: TGTGCCAGCAGCTTAGCAGGGTTCCGCACAGATACGCAGTATTTT; V: TRBV7-8; J: TRBJ2-3; D: NA; size: many
CDR3: CASSAWGAVLDSPLHF; DNA: TGTGCCAGCTCCGCCTGGGGGGCGGTCCTAGATTCACCCCTCCACTTT; V: TRBV28; J: TRBJ1-6; D: NA; size: many
CDR3: CSVGGGGDTQYF; DNA: TGCAGCGTGGGAGGGGGCGGGGATACGCAGTATTTT; V: TRBV29-1; J: TRBJ2-3; D: NA; size: many
CDR3: CASSSGPYNEQFF; DNA: TGTGCCAGCAGTAGCGGACCCTACAATGAGCAGTTCTTC; V: TRBV28; J: TRBJ2-1; D: NA; size: NA
CDR3: CSASSASGRRGLTDTQYF; DNA: TGCAGTGCTAGTTCTGCTAGCGGGAGACGGGGACTCACAGATACGCAGTATTTT; V: TRBV20-1; J: TRBJ2-3; D: TRBD2; size: many
CDR3: CASSSFVFGEQFF; DNA: TGTGCCAGCAGTTCTTTTGTGTTCGGCGAGCAGTTCTTC; V: TRBV27; J: TRBJ2-1; D: NA; size: many
CDR3: CASSQSSTGSSYNEQFF; DNA: TGCGCCAGCAGTCAATCTTCTACCGGGAGCTCCTACAATGAGCAGTTCTTC; V: TRBV23-1; J: TRBJ2-1; D: NA; size: many